This TCR beta chain was profiled in a study of blood T cell repertoires in COVID-19. The assay was immunoSEQ multiplex PCR, and TCRdb's table has in-frame clones only and misses some. The sample consists of roughly 220,000 clones, just over 85% of them appearing once. The TCR comes from a middle-aged woman with acute COVID-19. The sequencing sample was made of PBMCs or T cells enriched from blood (not recorded which).

The CDR3 DNA sequence: TGTGCCAGCAGTGGAGGGGGGGCGGACTACGAGCAGTACTTC. It codes for CASSGGGADYEQYF. The chain recombines TRBV2 with TRBJ2-7; D might be TRBD2 (7 bases). The CDR3 sequence is 14 residues long. V was shortened by 4 bases and J by 3 bases, with 13 bases between the two germline ends. Germline V gene data show CDR1 as SNHLY and CDR2 as FYNNEI.